Only one count was recorded for the clone carrying this T cell receptor beta chain. Germline values: CDR1 SNHLY, CDR2 FYNNEI. The CDR3 covers 15 residues. V lost 7 bases and J lost 7; bases outside the gene matches: 10. This record belongs to a study of blood T cell repertoires in COVID-19. Study-level information: Sites across the United States, Italy and Spain contributed samples from acute and convalescent COVID-19.

TCRdb's table, derived via immunoSEQ multiplex PCR, lists solely in-frame clones and lacks some. The sample records 100,000 to 150,000 clones, 81% being singletons. V gene TRBV2 combines with J gene TRBJ2-1; 10 bases map to TRBD2. This receptor was identified in a woman aged 55 to 70 with active or convalescent COVID-19. The sample was peripheral blood. The CDR3 DNA sequence: TGTGCCAGCAAAGAGTGGTCTAGCGGGAGTAATGAGCAGTTCTTC. Encoded protein: CASKEWSSGSNEQFF.